Below, 29 T cell receptor beta chains from the same sample are listed, as sequenced in a study of OX40 agonist ivuxolimab in advanced cancers. The data were produced by immunoSEQ multiplex PCR, yet TCRdb's version contains in-frame clones alone and is incomplete. The data contain 90,000 to 150,000 clones, 85% to 90% of them singletons. This material consisted of CD4+ or CD8+ T cells sorted from blood, taken in a trial of the OX40 agonist ivuxolimab. The source is an adult with an advanced solid tumor such as melanoma, head and neck, liver or kidney cancer.

Regarding this clone: Other nucleotide sequences from this sample produce the same CDR3. The chain recombines TRBV5-4 with TRBJ2-3; TRBD1 matches at 7 bases. Germline lookup yields CDR1 SGHNT and CDR2 YYREEE (reference sequence). The V segment lost 0 bases and the J segment 1 base; nucleotides outside the gene matches: 2. The CDR3 is 15 residues long. In DNA, the CDR3 is TGTGCCAGCAGCTTGGCAGGACAGGGCACAGATACGCAGTATTTT. It codes for CASSLAGQGTDTQYF.

The rearrangement links TRBV28 to TRBJ2-1; 14 bases match TRBD2. In germline, CDR1 is MDHEN, CDR2 SYDVKM. V gave up 7 bases and J gave up 8 bases; unmatched junction bases: 4. The length of the CDR3 is 14 residues. The CDR3 DNA follows: TGTGCCAGCAATCGACTAGCGGGGGGGGATGAGCAGTTCTTC. Translated: CASNRLAGGDEQFF.

The chain combines TRBV19 with TRBJ1-1, with D hard to call. Trimming pared 7 bases from V and 2 bases from J, leaving 8 bases between. The CDR3 loop spans 12 amino acids. Germline assignment: CDR1 LNHDA and CDR2 SQIVND (reference sequence). The CDR3 sequence: CASMEVNTEAFF. The CDR3 nucleotides are TGTGCCAGTATGGAGGTAAACACTGAAGCTTTCTTT.

The chain combines TRBV28 with TRBJ1-2; D possibly corresponds to TRBD1 (6 bases). The V gene lost 6 bases and the J gene lost 2 bases, with 19 bases spanning the gap. Germline CDR1 MDHEN, CDR2 SYDVKM. The CDR3 spans 16 residues. CDR3 in DNA: TGTGCCAGCAGCCCTGCCGGGGGGCGCTGGAACTATGGCTACACCTTC. The encoded protein is CASSPAGGRWNYGYTF.

This chain links TRBV20-1 with TRBJ2-4, with a possible D match to TRBD2 (6 bases). Germline V lookup: CDR1 DFQATT, CDR2 SNEGSKA (reference sequence). This CDR3 comprises 11 residues. DNA of the CDR3: TGCACCGGCCTCTACGGGGGCATTCAGTACTTC. Amino acid sequence: CTGLYGGIQYF.

The J gene is TRBJ2-7, the V gene TRBV7-2; D gene ambiguous. CDR1 is SGHTA, CDR2 FQGNSA, per germline. Trimming took off 0 bases at V and 0 bases at J, with 9 bases between the two ends. This CDR3 comprises 15 residues. The CDR3 protein is CASSLAGGSSYEQYF. The CDR3 DNA sequence: TGTGCCAGCAGCTTAGCTGGCGGATCCTCCTACGAGCAGTACTTC.

The chain carries TRBV4-3 and TRBJ2-5; D is unresolved. Germline values: CDR1 LGHNA, CDR2 YSLEER. The V and J ends lost 0 bases and 7 bases respectively, with 9 bases between them. The CDR3 extends over 13 amino acids. The CDR3 protein is CASSQEGWGTQYF. The CDR3 region has the DNA TGCGCCAGCAGCCAAGAGGGGTGGGGGACCCAGTACTTC.

Notes on this clone: An end of the junction does not agree with germline; a read error may underlie this. The gene calls are TRBV20-1 and TRBJ2-1; D uncertain. Germline V gene sequence: CDR1 DFQATT, CDR2 SNEGSKA (reference sequence). The CDR3 extends over 11 amino acids. This CDR3 is CGAGDPNEQFF. The CDR3 nucleotides are TGCGGTGCTGGAGACCCCAATGAGCAGTTCTTC.

The genes are TRBV7-2 and TRBJ2-1; the match to TRBD2 covers 10 bases. V dropped 5 bases and J dropped 4; count of bases not matched to a gene: 5. The germline gives CDR1 SGHTA, CDR2 FQGNSA. CDR3 length equals 15 residues. The CDR3 region is CASSRSGGVYNEQFF. The CDR3 DNA reads as TGTGCCAGCAGCCGGAGCGGGGGGGTATACAATGAGCAGTTCTTC.

The chain couples TRBV19 to TRBJ2-5; 9 bases align to TRBD1. The J call is uncertain, as TRBJ2-7 better fits the DNA end. CDR1 and CDR2 (germline): LNHDA, SQIVND (reference sequence). The CDR3 spans 15 residues. As DNA, the CDR3 is TGTGCCAGTAGTCCAGGACAGGGGAGCTCCTACGAGCAGTACTTC. Protein product: CASSPGQGSSYEQYF.

The CDR3 sequence: CASSTDRGRSYEQYF. The DNA of the CDR3 is TGTGCCAGTAGTACCGACAGGGGGCGATCCTACGAGCAGTACTTC. The V gene is TRBV19, the J gene TRBJ2-7; TRBD1 matches 10 bases. Germline V CDR1 and CDR2: LNHDA, SQIVND (reference sequence). The CDR3 covers 15 residues. J gave up 1 base and V 4 bases, and 4 bases lay outside the gene matches.

The chain has TRBV5-1 and TRBJ2-1; 9 bases agree with TRBD2. The CDR3 has 14 residues. V lost 0 bases and J lost 9; bases outside the gene matches: 4. Germline loops: CDR1 SGHRS, CDR2 YFSETQ. The CDR3 spells CASSLAPTSGEQFF. The CDR3 region has the DNA TGCGCCAGCAGCTTGGCCCCGACTAGCGGTGAGCAGTTCTTC.

J is TRBJ2-1 and V is TRBV7-6; 10 bases are a match to TRBD1. The CDR3 consists of 16 residues. Germline trimming cut 3 bases from V and 7 bases from J; bases unmatched to any gene: 9. Germline CDR1 and CDR2: SGHVS and FNYEAQ. The CDR3 here is CASSFRQGTGVNEQFF. In DNA form, the CDR3 reads TGTGCCAGCAGCTTTAGGCAGGGGACAGGGGTGAATGAGCAGTTCTTC.

The chain couples TRBV19 to TRBJ2-7; D tentatively reads TRBD1 or TRBD2 (5 bases each). Deletions cut 5 bases from V and 4 bases from J, with 15 bases between. CDR3 length: 14 residues. The germline CDR1 and CDR2 sequences are LNHDA and SQIVND (reference sequence). CDR3 sequence reads: CASSLGPRGYEQYF. The DNA for the CDR3 is TGTGCCAGTAGTCTGGGACCTCGGGGATACGAGCAGTACTTC.

V is TRBV21-1 and J is TRBJ2-3. TRBV21-1 is listed as a pseudogene. The CDR3 spans 14 residues. CDR3 protein: CASSKVGLRQWQYF. The CDR3 bases are TGTGCCAGCAGCAAAGTTGGACTGCGACAGTGGCAGTATTTT.

The chain links TRBV28 to TRBJ1-5, with 9 bases identical to TRBD1. The CDR3 is 14 amino acids. Unmatched junction bases numbered 10, after V lost 7 bases and J lost 9 bases. Germline V gene sequence: CDR1 MDHEN, CDR2 SYDVKM. In DNA, the CDR3 is TGTGCCAGCAACCTCCGGGACAGGGTTCTGCCCCAGCATTTT. Protein: CASNLRDRVLPQHF.

Notes on this clone: The DNA is omitted, as the CDR3 cannot be located on it reliably, and the CDR3 follows TCRdb's listing. V gene TRBV30 combines with J gene TRBJ2-3; TRBD2 is the table's D call, not checked against the DNA. Germline values: CDR1 GTSNPN, CDR2 SVGIG (reference sequence). The CDR3 spans 14 amino acids, including both terminal residues. CDR3 amino acids: CTWSVVTFGDTQYF.

This clone was counted only a few times. The chain recombines TRBV28 with TRBJ2-7; no reliable D call. Trimming took 9 bases from V and 6 from J, leaving 9 bases between them. CDR3 length equals 10 residues. The germline gives CDR1 MDHEN, CDR2 SYDVKM. The CDR3 DNA follows: TGTGCCAGTGGGTTGATCGAGCAGTACTTC. It codes for CASGLIEQYF. The full variable domain, rest sourced from reference TRBV28 and TRBJ2-7, is DVKVTQSSRYLVKRTGEKVFLECVQDMDHENMFWYRQDPGLGLRLIYFSYDVKMKEKGDIPEGYSVSREKKERFSLILESASTNQTSMYLCASGLIEQYFGPGTRLTVT.

This rearrangement joins TRBV5-4 to TRBJ1-5, with D hard to call. Trimming cost V 7 bases and J 0 bases, with 17 bases left between them. The germline V gene encodes CDR1 SGHNT and CDR2 YYREEE (reference sequence). The CDR3 runs to 16 residues. The CDR3 DNA reads TGTGCCAGCTCTACTCAGCGCGGGTATAGCAATCAGCCCCAGCATTTT. This translates into CASSTQRGYSNQPQHF.

V gene TRBV19 combines with J gene TRBJ2-2; TRBD1 matches 9 bases. In germline, CDR1 is LNHDA, CDR2 SQIVND (reference sequence). After removal of 8 bases from V and 1 base from J, the junction contained 11 bases not matched to a gene. This CDR3 has 17 residues. CDR3 amino acids: CASLQGAEAMNTGELFF. CDR3 nucleotides: TGTGCCAGTCTACAGGGGGCTGAGGCGATGAACACCGGGGAGCTGTTTTTT.

The gene calls are TRBV28 and TRBJ2-3; 11 positions agree with TRBD2. The germline V gene encodes CDR1 MDHEN and CDR2 SYDVKM. The CDR3 length is 13 residues. V shed 6 bases, J shed 8 bases, and the junction held 4 bases outside the gene matches. In DNA form, the CDR3 reads TGTGCCAGCAGGCCTAGCGGGGGGAGTACGCAGTATTTT. This gives the protein CASRPSGGSTQYF.

This sequence joins TRBV4-1 and TRBJ1-6, with 11 bases aligning to TRBD1. Unmatched junction bases numbered 8, after V lost 4 bases and J lost 9 bases. Germline V CDR1 and CDR2: MGHRA, YSYEKL. The CDR3 sequence is 16 residues long. The CDR3: CASSLGQGAPVSPLHF. The CDR3 DNA reads as TGCGCCAGCAGCCTAGGACAGGGGGCGCCGGTTTCACCCCTCCACTTT.

The rearrangement uses TRBV7-2 and TRBJ1-2; no clear D gene. The CDR3 is 15 amino acids. The germline V and J ends were trimmed by 0 bases and 8 bases, with 16 bases remaining between them. Germline V gene lookup returns CDR1 SGHTA and CDR2 FQGNSA. The CDR3 nucleotides read TGTGCCAGCAGCTTAGCGGATTCAAGGCTAGGGGGCTACACCTTC. It is translated as CASSLADSRLGGYTF.

The DNA for the CDR3 is TGTGCCTGGAGTTTCAGGGGGGGAACGAATGAGCAGTTCTTC. Translating gives CAWSFRGGTNEQFF. The chain carries TRBV30 and TRBJ2-1, with D perhaps being TRBD1 or TRBD2 (7 bases each). V lost 2 bases, J lost 7 bases, and 15 bases lay in between. From germline, CDR1 is GTSNPN and CDR2 SVGIG (reference sequence). CDR3 size: 14 residues.

CDR3 amino acids: CASSSTSGGAYNEQFF. CDR3 nucleotides: TGTGCCAGCAGCTCTACTAGCGGGGGGGCCTACAATGAGCAGTTCTTC. The V gene is TRBV7-9, the J gene TRBJ2-1; TRBD2 matches 13 bases. This CDR3 is 16 amino acids long. Germline CDR1 and CDR2: SEHNR and FQNEAQ (reference sequence). The V gene end was trimmed by 4 bases and the J gene end by 2 bases; junction bases not matched to a gene: 2.

This chain connects TRBV6-5 to TRBJ1-1; D not resolved. Germline V gene lookup returns CDR1 MNHEY and CDR2 SVGAGI. The length of the CDR3 is 11 residues. Trimming took off 7 bases at V and 1 base at J, with 4 bases between the two ends. CDR3: CASTGNTEAFF. In DNA form, the CDR3 reads TGTGCCAGCACAGGGAACACTGAAGCTTTCTTT.

J is TRBJ2-3 and V is TRBV6-4, with TRBD1 matching 8 bases. From germline, CDR1 is MRHNA and CDR2 SNTAGT. V dropped 4 bases and J dropped 5; count of bases not matched to a gene: 8. CDR3 size: 15 residues. The CDR3 reads CASSALGTGGDTQYF. CDR3 DNA: TGTGCCAGCAGTGCACTGGGGACAGGAGGAGATACGCAGTATTTT.

The rearrangement uses TRBV7-3 and TRBJ1-4; TRBD1 matches at 9 bases. After removal of 11 bases from V and 2 bases from J, the junction contained 9 bases not matched to a gene. Germline V gives CDR1 SGHTA, CDR2 FQGTGA. The CDR3 sequence is 15 residues long. This CDR3 reads CAGSGTGPTNEKLFF. CDR3 DNA: TGTGCCGGTTCCGGGACAGGGCCTACTAATGAAAAACTGTTTTTT.

This chain uses TRBV5-1 with TRBJ2-2; 9 bases fit TRBD1. V trimming: 4 bases; J trimming: 6 bases; junction bases outside the gene matches: 16. CDR1 is SGHRS and CDR2 is YFSETQ in the germline V gene. There are 18 residues in the CDR3. CDR3 sequence reads: CASSLHRAGQGMSGELFF. The CDR3 bases are TGCGCCAGCAGCCTACACAGAGCGGGACAGGGTATGTCCGGGGAGCTGTTTTTT. The whole variable domain, remainder taken from reference TRBV5-1 and TRBJ2-2, is KAGVTQTPRYLIKTRGQQVTLSCSPISGHRSVSWYQQTPGQGLQFLFEYFSETQRNKGNFPGRFSGRQFSNSRSEMNVSTLELGDSALYLCASSLHRAGQGMSGELFFGEGSRLTVL.